This TCR beta chain was found in a study of technical replicates of blood from a few donors (dated by TCRdb to 2015 to 2018). Between the V and J ends, shortened by 1 base and 4 bases respectively, the junction contains 13 bases. The CDR3 contains 15 residues, cysteine and phenylalanine counted. The entry retains the CDR3 DNA only, 45 bases that are in frame from base 1. The germline V gene gives CDR1 as MDHEN and CDR2 as SYDVKM. Regarding this clone: This receptor's antigen is unknown. Nothing much larger sits one base from this clone, and base qualities are not available.

Library preparation was by the immunoSEQ multiplex PCR assay. TCRdb holds this immuneACCESS table with in-frame rearrangements only. Some clones are missing; in checked studies, unresolved V genes explain under half, and the rest has no known cause. The sample data list tens of thousands of clones, and 95% to 98% of these were observed just once. Approximately 0.17% of the sample rests with the top ten. The receptor's source is a human donor in good health. The specimen sequenced was T cells isolated from PBMCs. This receptor chain uses TRBV28 and TRBJ1-1; TRBD1 is a possible D gene, resting on 6 matching bases. For the CDR3, the sequence is CASSLSTGRGTEAFF. The nucleotides are TGTGCCAGCAGTTTATCCACAGGGAGGGGCACTGAAGCTTTCTTT.